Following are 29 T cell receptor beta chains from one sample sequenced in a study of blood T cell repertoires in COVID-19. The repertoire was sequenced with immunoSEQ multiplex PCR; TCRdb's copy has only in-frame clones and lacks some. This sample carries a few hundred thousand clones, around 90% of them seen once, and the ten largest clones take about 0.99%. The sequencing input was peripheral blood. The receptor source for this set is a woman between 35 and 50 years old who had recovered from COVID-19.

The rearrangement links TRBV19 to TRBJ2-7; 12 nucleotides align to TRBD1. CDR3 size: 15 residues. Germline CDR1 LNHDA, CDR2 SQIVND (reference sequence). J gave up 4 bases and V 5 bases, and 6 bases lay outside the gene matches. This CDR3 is CASSLGTGGKYEQYF. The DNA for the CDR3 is TGTGCCAGTAGTCTAGGGACAGGGGGCAAGTACGAGCAGTACTTC.

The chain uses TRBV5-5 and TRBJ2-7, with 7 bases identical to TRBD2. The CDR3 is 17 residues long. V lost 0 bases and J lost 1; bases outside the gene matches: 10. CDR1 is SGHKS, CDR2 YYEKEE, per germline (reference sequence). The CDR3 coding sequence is TGTGCCAGCAGCTTGGCCGGGGCTAGCGGATTTTCCTACGAGCAGTACGTC. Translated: CASSLAGASGFSYEQYV.

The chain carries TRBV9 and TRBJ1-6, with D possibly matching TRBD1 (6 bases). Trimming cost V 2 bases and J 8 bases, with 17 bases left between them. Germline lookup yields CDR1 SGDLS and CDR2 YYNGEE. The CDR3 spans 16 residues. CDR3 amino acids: CASSVSHRGGDSPLHF. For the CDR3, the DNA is TGTGCCAGCAGCGTCTCGCACCGAGGGGGTGATTCACCCCTCCACTTT.

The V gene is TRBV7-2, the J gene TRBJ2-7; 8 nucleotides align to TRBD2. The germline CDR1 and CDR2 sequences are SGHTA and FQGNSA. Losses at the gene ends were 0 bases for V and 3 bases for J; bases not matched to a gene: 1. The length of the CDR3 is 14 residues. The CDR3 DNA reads TGTGCCAGCAGCTTAGCGGCGGGAGGCTACGAGCAGTACTTC. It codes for CASSLAAGGYEQYF.

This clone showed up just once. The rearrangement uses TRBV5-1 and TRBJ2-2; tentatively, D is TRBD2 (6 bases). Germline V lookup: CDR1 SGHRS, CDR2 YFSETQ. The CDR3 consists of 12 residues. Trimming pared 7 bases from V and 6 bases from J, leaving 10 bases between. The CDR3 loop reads CASGEEAGELFF. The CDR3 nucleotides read TGCGCCAGCGGGGAGGAGGCCGGGGAGCTGTTTTTT.

For the CDR3, the DNA is TGTGCCAGCAGCCCCACATGGGGCGGAGAGGTGGATACGCAGTATTTT. This gives the protein CASSPTWGGEVDTQYF. The chain couples TRBV3-1 (or the pseudogene TRBV3-2) to TRBJ2-3, with D perhaps matching TRBD1 (5 bases). Trimming took off 4 bases at V and 6 bases at J, with 20 bases between the two ends. Germline CDR1 LGHDT, CDR2 YNNKEL (reference sequence). CDR3 length: 16 amino acids.

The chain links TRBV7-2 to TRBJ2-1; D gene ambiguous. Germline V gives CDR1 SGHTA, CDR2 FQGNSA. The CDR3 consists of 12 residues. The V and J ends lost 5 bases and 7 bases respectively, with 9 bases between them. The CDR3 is CASSLQRNEQFF. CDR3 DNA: TGTGCCAGCAGCCTCCAGAGGAATGAGCAGTTCTTC.

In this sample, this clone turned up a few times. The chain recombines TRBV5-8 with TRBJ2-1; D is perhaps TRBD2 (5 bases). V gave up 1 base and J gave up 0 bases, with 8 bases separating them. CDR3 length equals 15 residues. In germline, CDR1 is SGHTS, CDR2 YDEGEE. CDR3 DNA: TGTGCCAGCAGCTTGCTAGGGAGCTCCTACAATGAGCAGTTCTTC. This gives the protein CASSLLGSSYNEQFF.

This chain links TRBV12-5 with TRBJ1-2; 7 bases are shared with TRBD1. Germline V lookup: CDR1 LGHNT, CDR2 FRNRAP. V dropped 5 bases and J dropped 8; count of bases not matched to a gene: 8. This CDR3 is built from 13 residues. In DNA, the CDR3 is TGTGCTAGTGGTCTCCCGGACAGGAGAGGCTACACCTTC. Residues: CASGLPDRRGYTF.

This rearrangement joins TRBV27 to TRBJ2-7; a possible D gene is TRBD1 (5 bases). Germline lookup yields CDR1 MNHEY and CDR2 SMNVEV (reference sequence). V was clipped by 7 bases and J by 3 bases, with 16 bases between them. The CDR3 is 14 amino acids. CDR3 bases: TGTGCCAGCACCCCCGGCGGCGGACACTACGAGCAGTACTTC. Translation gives CASTPGGGHYEQYF.

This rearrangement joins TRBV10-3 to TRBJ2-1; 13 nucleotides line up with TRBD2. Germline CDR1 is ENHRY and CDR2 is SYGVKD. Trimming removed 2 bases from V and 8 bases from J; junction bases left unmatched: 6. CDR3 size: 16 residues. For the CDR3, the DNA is TGTGCCATCAGTGAGACTAGCGGGAGGGCCCTCGATGAGCAGTTCTTC. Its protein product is CAISETSGRALDEQFF.

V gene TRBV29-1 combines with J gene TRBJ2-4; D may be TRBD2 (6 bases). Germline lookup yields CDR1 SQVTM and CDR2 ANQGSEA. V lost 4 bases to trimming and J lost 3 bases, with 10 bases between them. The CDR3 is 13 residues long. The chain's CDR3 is CSVVLEGKNIQYF. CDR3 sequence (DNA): TGCAGCGTTGTCTTGGAGGGCAAAAACATTCAGTACTTC.

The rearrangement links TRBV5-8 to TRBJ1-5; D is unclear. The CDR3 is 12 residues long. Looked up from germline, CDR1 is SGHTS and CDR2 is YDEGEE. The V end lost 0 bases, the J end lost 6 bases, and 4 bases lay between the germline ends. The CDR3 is CASSLGSQPQHF. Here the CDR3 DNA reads TGTGCCAGCAGCTTGGGCAGTCAGCCCCAGCATTTT.

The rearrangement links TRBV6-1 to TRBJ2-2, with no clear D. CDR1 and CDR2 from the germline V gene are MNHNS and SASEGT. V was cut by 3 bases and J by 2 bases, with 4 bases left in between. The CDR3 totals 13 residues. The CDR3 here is CASSEANTGELFF. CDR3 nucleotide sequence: TGTGCCAGCAGTGAGGCAAACACCGGGGAGCTGTTTTTT.

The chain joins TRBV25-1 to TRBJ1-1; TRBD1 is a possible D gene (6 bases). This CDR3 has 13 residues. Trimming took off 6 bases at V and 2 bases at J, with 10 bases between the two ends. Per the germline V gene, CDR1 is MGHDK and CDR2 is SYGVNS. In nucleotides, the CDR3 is TGTGCCAGCAGCACAGGGCCCAACACTGAAGCTTTCTTT. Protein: CASSTGPNTEAFF.

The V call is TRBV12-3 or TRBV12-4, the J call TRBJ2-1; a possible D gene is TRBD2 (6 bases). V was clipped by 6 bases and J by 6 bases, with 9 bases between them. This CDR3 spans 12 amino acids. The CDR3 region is CASSWGVNEQFF. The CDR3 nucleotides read TGTGCCAGCAGCTGGGGGGTCAATGAGCAGTTCTTC.

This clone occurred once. CDR3 DNA: TGCGCCAGCAGCCCCTTCGGGTACGAGCAGTACTTC. The encoded protein is CASSPFGYEQYF. The chain combines TRBV5-1 with TRBJ2-7; D is ambiguous. The CDR3 runs to 12 residues. Germline V CDR1 and CDR2: SGHRS, YFSETQ. Trimming cost V 4 bases and J 4 bases, with 9 bases left between them.

As DNA, the CDR3 is TGTGCCAGCTCACCATGGGGGACAGACAATCAGCCCCAGCATTTT. Translated, it gives CASSPWGTDNQPQHF. V usage is TRBV18 and J usage is TRBJ1-5, with 7 bases identical to TRBD1. This CDR3 has 15 amino acids. Unmatched junction bases numbered 4, after V lost 2 bases and J lost 3 bases. Germline CDR1 KGHSH, CDR2 LQKENI. Full variable domain (rest looked up from reference TRBV18 and TRBJ1-5): NAGVMQNPRHLVRRRGQEARLRCSPMKGHSHVYWYRQLPEEGLKFMVYLQKENIIDESGMPKERFSAEFPKEGPSILRIQQVVRGDSAAYFCASSPWGTDNQPQHFGDGTRLSIL.

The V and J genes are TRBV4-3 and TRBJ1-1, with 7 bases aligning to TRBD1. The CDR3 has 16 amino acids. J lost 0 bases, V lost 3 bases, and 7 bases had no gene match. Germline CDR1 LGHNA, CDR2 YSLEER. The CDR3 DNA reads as TGCGCCAGCAGCCACACGGGACAGCCCATGAACACTGAAGCTTTCTTT. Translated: CASSHTGQPMNTEAFF.

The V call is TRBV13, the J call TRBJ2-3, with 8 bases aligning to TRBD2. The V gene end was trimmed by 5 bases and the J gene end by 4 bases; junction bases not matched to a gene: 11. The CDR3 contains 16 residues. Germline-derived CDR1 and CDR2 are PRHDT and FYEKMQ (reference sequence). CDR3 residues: CASSPGGGGAPDTQYF. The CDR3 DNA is TGTGCCAGCAGCCCCGGGGGGGGAGGCGCCCCAGATACGCAGTATTTT. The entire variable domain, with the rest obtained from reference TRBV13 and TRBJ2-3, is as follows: AAGVIQSPRHLIKEKRETATLKCYPIPRHDTVYWYQQGPGQDPQFLISFYEKMQSDKGSIPDRFSAQQFSDYHSELNMSSLELGDSALYFCASSPGGGGAPDTQYFGPGTRLTVL.

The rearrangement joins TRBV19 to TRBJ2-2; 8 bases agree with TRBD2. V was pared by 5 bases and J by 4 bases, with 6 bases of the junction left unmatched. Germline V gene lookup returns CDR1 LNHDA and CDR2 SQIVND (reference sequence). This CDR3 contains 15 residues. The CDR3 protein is CASSPSGSPTGELFF. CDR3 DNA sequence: TGTGCCAGTAGTCCCAGCGGGAGCCCCACCGGGGAGCTGTTTTTT.

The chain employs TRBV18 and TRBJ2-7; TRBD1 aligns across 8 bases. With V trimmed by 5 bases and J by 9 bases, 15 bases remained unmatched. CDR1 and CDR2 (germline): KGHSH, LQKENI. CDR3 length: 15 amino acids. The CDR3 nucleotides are TGTGCCAGCTCAGGGCCCGGGGACAGGCCCCTCGGGCAGTACTTC. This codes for CASSGPGDRPLGQYF.

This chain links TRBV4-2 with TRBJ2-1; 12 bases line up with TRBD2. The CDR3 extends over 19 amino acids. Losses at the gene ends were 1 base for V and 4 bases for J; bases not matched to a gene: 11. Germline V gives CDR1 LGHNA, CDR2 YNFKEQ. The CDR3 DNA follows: TGTGCCAGCAGCCAAGGGACACCTACTAGCGGGAGGTTGTACAATGAGCAGTTCTTC. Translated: CASSQGTPTSGRLYNEQFF.

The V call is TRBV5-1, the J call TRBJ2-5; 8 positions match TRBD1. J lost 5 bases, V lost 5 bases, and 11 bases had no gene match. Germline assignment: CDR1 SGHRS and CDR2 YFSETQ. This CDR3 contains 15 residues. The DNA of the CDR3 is TGCGCCAGCAGTCAGCAGGGGGCCTTCGGGGAGACCCAGTACTTC. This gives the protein CASSQQGAFGETQYF.

CDR3 bases: TGCGCCAGCAGCCGACAGGGGATCACCGGGGAGCTGTTTTTT. Translating gives CASSRQGITGELFF. The rearrangement joins TRBV4-3 to TRBJ2-2, with 8 bases matching TRBD1. Germline lookup yields CDR1 LGHNA and CDR2 YSLEER. The CDR3 has 14 residues. After removal of 4 bases from V and 4 bases from J, the junction contained 2 bases not matched to a gene.

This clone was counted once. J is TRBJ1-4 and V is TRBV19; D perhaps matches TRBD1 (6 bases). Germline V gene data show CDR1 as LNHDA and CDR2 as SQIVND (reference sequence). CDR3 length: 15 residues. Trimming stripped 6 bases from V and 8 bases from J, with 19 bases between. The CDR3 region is CASSRGDRLREKLFF. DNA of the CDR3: TGTGCCAGTAGCCGGGGCGACAGGTTGAGGGAAAAACTGTTTTTT.

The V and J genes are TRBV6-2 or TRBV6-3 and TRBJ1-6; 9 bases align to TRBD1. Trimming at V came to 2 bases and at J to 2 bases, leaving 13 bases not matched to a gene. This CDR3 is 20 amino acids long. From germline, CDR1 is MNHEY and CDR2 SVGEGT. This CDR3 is CASSYATTGQGGAYNSPLHF. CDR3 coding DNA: TGTGCCAGCAGTTACGCAACGACGGGACAGGGCGGCGCCTATAATTCACCCCTCCACTTT.

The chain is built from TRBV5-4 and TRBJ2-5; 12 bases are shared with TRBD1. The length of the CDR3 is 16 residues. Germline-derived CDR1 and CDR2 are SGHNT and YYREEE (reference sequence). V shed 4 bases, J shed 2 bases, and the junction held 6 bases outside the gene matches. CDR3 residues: CASSAGTGGFQETQYF. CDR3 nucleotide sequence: TGTGCCAGCAGCGCCGGGACAGGGGGCTTTCAAGAGACCCAGTACTTC.

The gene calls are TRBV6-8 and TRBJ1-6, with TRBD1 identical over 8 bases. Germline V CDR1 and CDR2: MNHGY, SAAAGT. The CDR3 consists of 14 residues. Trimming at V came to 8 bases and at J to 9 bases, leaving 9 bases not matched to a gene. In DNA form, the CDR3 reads TGTGCCAGCTCCCCCAGGGGGCGGAGTTCACCCCTCCACTTT. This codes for CASSPRGRSSPLHF.